The T cell receptor (beta chain) under discussion was sequenced for a study of shared clonotypes between healthy human individuals. Regarding the study as a whole: Non-shared clonotypes had lower generation probabilities than those shared by all four donors.

As to this clone: The target antigen is unknown.

With 5 bases clipped from V and 5 bases from J, the junction kept 7 bases outside the gene matches. The germline V gene encodes CDR1 MNHEY and CDR2 SVGAGI. The CDR3 length is 14 residues. CD4+ cells yielded CD45RA+ naive and CD45RA-negative memory subsets. The protocol was immunoSEQ multiplex PCR, while the TCRdb copy is restricted to in-frame clones and leaves out a portion. Of approximately 2,300,000 clones listed, about nine tenths were seen once; the top ten hold around 0.35%. The V gene is TRBV6-5, the J gene TRBJ2-7; 9 bases match TRBD1. Input material: naive CD4+ T cells from PBMCs. Subset given: CD45RA+ positively selected. This TCR came from a man younger than 30 in good health. Some clones in this sample may be carry-over from other donors' samples. The CDR3 sequence: CASSPRQGVNEQYF. The CDR3 DNA reads as TGTGCCAGCAGTCCGCGACAGGGGGTGAACGAGCAGTACTTC.